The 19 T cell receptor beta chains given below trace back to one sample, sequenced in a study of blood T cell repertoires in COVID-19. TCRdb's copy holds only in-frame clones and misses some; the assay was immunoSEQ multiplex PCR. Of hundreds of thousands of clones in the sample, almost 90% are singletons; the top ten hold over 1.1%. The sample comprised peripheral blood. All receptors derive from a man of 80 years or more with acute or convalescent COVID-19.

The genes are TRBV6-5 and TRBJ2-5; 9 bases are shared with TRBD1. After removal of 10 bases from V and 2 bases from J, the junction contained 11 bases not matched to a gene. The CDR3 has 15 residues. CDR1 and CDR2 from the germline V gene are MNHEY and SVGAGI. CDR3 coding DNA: TGTGCCACCGGGACAGGGCGCCGAACTCAAGAGACCCAGTACTTC. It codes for CATGTGRRTQETQYF.

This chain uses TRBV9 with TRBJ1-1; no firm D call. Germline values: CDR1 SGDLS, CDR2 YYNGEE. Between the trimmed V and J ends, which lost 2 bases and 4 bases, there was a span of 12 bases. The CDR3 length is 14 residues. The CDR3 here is CASSVSGGGTEAFF. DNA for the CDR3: TGTGCCAGCAGCGTTTCAGGCGGAGGCACTGAAGCTTTCTTT.

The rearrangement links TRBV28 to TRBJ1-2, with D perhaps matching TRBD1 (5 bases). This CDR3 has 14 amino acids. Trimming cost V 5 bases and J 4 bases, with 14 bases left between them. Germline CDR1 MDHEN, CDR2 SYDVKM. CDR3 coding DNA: TGTGCCAGCAGTCGAAGGGACTTTGGCTATGGCTACACCTTC. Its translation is CASSRRDFGYGYTF.

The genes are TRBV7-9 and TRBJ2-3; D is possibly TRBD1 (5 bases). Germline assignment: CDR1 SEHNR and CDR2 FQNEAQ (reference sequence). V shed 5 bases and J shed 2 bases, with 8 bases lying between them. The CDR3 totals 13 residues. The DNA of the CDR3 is TGTGCCAGCAGCCGCGGACACACAGATACGCAGTATTTT. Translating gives CASSRGHTDTQYF.

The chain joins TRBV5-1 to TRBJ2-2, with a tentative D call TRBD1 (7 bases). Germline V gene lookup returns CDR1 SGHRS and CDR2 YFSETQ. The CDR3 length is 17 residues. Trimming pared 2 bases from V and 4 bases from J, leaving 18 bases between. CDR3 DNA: TGCGCCAGCAGCTTAAGCGGAGGAGGGGGCGGCACCGGGGAGCTGTTTTTT. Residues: CASSLSGGGGGTGELFF. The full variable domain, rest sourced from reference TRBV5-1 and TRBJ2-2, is KAGVTQTPRYLIKTRGQQVTLSCSPISGHRSVSWYQQTPGQGLQFLFEYFSETQRNKGNFPGRFSGRQFSNSRSEMNVSTLELGDSALYLCASSLSGGGGGTGELFFGEGSRLTVL.

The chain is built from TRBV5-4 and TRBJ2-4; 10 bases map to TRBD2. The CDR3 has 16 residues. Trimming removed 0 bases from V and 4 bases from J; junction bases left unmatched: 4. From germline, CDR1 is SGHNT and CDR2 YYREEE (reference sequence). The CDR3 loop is CASSLALAGSKNIQYF. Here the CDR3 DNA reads TGTGCCAGCAGCTTGGCACTAGCGGGGTCGAAAAACATTCAGTACTTC.

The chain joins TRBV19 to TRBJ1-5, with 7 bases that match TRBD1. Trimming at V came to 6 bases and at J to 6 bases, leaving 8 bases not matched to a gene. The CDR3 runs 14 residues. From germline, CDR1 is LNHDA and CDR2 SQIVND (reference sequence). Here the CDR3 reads CASRATGSLQPQHF. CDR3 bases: TGTGCCAGTAGGGCGACAGGGTCTCTTCAGCCCCAGCATTTT. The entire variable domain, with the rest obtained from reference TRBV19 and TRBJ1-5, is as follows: DGGITQSPKYLFRKEGQNVTLSCEQNLNHDAMYWYRQDPGQGLRLIYYSQIVNDFQKGDIAEGYSVSREKKESFPLTVTSAQKNPTAFYLCASRATGSLQPQHFGDGTRLSIL.

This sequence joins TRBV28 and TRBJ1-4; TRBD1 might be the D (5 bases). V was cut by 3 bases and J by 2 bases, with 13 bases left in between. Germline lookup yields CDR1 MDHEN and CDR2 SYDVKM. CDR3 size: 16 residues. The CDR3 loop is CASSFHTWGTNEKLFF. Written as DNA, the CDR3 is TGTGCCAGCAGTTTCCACACCTGGGGCACTAATGAAAAACTGTTTTTT.

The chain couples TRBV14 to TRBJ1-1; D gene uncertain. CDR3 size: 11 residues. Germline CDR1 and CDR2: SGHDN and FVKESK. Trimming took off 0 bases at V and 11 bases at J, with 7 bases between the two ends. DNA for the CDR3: TGTGCCAGCAGCCAAGATTTCTTCGCTTTCTTT. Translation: CASSQDFFAFF. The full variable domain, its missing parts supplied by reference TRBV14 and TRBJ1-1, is EAGVTQFPSHSVIEKGQTVTLRCDPISGHDNLYWYRRVMGKEIKFLLHFVKESKQDESGMPNNRFLAERTGGTYSTLKVQPAELEDSGVYFCASSQDFFAFFGQGTRLTVV.

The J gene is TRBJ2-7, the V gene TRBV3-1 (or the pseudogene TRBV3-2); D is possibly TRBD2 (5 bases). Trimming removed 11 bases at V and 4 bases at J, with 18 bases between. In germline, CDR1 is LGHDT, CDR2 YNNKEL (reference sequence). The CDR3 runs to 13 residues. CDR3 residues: CAEDCASGYEQYF. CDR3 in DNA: TGTGCCGAGGACTGTGCGTCGGGTTACGAGCAGTACTTC.

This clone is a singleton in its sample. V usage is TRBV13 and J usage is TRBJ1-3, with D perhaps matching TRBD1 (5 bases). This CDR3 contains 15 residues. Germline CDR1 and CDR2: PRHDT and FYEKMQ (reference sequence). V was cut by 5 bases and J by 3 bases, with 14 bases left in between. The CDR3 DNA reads TGTGCCAGCAGCCGCCAGGGCTTTATTGGAAACACCATATATTTT. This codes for CASSRQGFIGNTIYF.

The CDR3 protein is CASRRGQGSYEQYF. In DNA, the CDR3 is TGTGCCAGCAGGAGGGGACAGGGGTCCTACGAGCAGTACTTC. The rearrangement joins TRBV6-5 to TRBJ2-7; 10 positions match TRBD1. This CDR3 is 14 amino acids long. Germline CDR1 is MNHEY and CDR2 is SVGAGI. With V trimmed by 6 bases and J by 1 base, 3 bases remained unmatched.

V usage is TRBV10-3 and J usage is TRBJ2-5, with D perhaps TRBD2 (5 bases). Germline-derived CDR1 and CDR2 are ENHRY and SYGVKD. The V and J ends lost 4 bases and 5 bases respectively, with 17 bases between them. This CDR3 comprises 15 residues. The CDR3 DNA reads TGTGCCATCAGTGGGGCCGGAGAGGGATTGGAGACCCAGTACTTC. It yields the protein CAISGAGEGLETQYF.

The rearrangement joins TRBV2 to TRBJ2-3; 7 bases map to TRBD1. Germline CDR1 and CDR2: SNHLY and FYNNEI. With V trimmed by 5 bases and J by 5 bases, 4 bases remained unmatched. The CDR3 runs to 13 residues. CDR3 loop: CASSPNRGDTQYF. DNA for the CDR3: TGTGCCAGCAGTCCCAACAGGGGAGATACGCAGTATTTT.

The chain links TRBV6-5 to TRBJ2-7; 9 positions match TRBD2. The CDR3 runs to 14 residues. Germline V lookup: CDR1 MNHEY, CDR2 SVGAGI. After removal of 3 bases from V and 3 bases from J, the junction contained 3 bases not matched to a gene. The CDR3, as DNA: TGTGCCAGCAGTTATGTAGCGGGGGACTACGAGCAGTACTTC. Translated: CASSYVAGDYEQYF.

CDR3 region: CASSPRQGPGELFF. DNA for the CDR3: TGTGCCAGCAGTCCCAGACAGGGGCCCGGGGAGCTGTTTTTT. The rearrangement joins TRBV6-5 to TRBJ2-2, with 8 bases identical to TRBD1. CDR1 MNHEY and CDR2 SVGAGI come from the germline V gene. V dropped 5 bases and J dropped 6; count of bases not matched to a gene: 5. The CDR3 length is 14 residues.

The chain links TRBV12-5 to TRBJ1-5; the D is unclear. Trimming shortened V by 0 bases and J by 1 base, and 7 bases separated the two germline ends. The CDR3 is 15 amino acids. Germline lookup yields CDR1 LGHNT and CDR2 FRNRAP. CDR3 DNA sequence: TGTGCTAGTGGTTTGGTAGGAGGGAGCAATCAGCCCCAGCATTTT. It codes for CASGLVGGSNQPQHF.

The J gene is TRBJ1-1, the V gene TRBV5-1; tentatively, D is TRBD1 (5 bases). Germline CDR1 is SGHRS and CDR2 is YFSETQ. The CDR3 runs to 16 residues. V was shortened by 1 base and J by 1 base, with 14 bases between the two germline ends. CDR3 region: CASSLTLGGKNTEAFF. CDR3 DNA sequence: TGCGCCAGCAGCTTGACTCTGGGGGGTAAGAACACTGAAGCTTTCTTT.

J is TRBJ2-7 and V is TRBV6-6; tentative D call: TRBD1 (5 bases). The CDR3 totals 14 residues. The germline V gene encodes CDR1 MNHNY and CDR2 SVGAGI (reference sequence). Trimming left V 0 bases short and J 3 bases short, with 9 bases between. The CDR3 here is CASSYSQGLYEQYF. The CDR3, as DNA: TGTGCCAGCAGTTACTCTCAGGGTCTCTACGAGCAGTACTTC.